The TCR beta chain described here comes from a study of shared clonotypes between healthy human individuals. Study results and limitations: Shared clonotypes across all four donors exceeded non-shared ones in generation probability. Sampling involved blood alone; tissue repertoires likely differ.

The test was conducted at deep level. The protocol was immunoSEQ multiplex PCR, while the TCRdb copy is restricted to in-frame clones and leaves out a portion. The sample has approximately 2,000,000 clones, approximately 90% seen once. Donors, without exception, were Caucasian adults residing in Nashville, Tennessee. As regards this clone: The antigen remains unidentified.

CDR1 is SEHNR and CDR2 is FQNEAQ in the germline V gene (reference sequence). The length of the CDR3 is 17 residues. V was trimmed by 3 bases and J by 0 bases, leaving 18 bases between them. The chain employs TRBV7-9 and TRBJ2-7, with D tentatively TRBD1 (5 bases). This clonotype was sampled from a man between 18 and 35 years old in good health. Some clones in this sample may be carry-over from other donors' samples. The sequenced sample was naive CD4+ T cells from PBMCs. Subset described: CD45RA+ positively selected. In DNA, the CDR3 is TGTGCCAGCAGCTTTTTATCAGGGCAGCCTGGCTCCTACGAGCAGTACTTC. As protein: CASSFLSGQPGSYEQYF.